This TCR beta chain came from a study of T cell clusters in autoimmune cytopenias. This clonotype shows up as large (0.1 to 1%) by frequency. The antigen is not known. The CDR3 has 17 amino acids. The germline V gene encodes CDR1 SGHAT and CDR2 FQDESV (reference sequence). Overall study findings and caveats: Primary autoimmune cytopenia patients appeared to lack physiological T cell clusters present in healthy donors.

Some 40,000 genome equivalents of blood DNA were amplified for TRB. Multiplex touch-down PCR amplified TRB using TRB-A and TRB-B pools in one tube. TCRdb re-analyzed the multiplex PCR reads; it lists each CDR3 protein once, without DNA. Its clone listing holds thousands of distinct CDR3 sequences. These data are also associated with another study on T cell repertoires in aging, cancer and after chemotherapy. According to that study: Clear clonal overlap appeared across healthy donor samples taken over several months to years. Compared with age-matched healthy donors, untreated hematological or solid cancer patients showed higher blood TCR clonality. In each cancer cohort, median generation probability increased across chemotherapy, suggesting thymic output rebounded.

Sequencing was done on a sample of peripheral blood. The receptor comes from a human donor in good health. J is TRBJ1-6 and V is TRBV11-1; there is no DNA to check the TCRdb D call of TRBD1. The CDR3 loop is CASSLDQQGTPNSPLHF.